In its sample, the clone carrying this TCR beta chain was seen a few times. Residents of about two dozen US areas, aged about 18 to 95 years, made up the participants. Donors were grouped by their self-reported clinical history. Assay: immunoSEQ multiplex PCR; the TCRdb copy retains only in-frame clones and omits some. The sample contains about 140,000 clones, roughly 80% of which appear only once. The sample is drawn from a study of blood T cell repertoires in COVID-19. Study-level background: Specimens from acute and convalescent COVID-19 originated in the United States, Italy and Spain. PBMCs, B-cell-depleted T cells, or T cells provided the cDNA or gDNA that made up the material.

CDR3 length: 16 amino acids. The V and J ends lost 4 bases and 8 bases, in that order; junction bases with no gene match: 12. The germline V gene encodes CDR1 MGHRA and CDR2 YSYEKL. This chain joins TRBV4-1 and TRBJ2-1; 9 nucleotides align to TRBD1. The receptor was isolated from a man in his forties with acute COVID-19. Sequenced material: PBMCs or T cells enriched from blood (not recorded which). The CDR3 protein is CASSPYGTGRAYEQFF. The CDR3 coding sequence is TGCGCCAGCAGCCCATACGGGACAGGGAGAGCTTATGAGCAGTTCTTC.